This T cell receptor beta chain comes out of a study of blood T cell repertoires in COVID-19. TCRdb's table, derived via immunoSEQ multiplex PCR, lists solely in-frame clones and lacks some. The sample consists of roughly 500,000 clones, approximately 87% of them appearing once. The CDR3 runs 14 residues. Germline assignment: CDR1 LNHDA and CDR2 SQIVND (reference sequence). Trimming took 7 bases from V and 0 from J, leaving 12 bases between them. The sequence came from a woman aged 40 to 50 who had recovered from COVID-19. The specimen sequenced was PBMCs or T cells enriched from blood (not recorded which). The V call is TRBV19, the J call TRBJ1-1; a possible D gene is TRBD1 (6 bases). CDR3 DNA sequence: TGTGCCAGTAACAAACAGGGCCTGAACACTGAAGCTTTCTTT. Translation gives CASNKQGLNTEAFF.